The subject of this entry is one T cell receptor (beta chain). CDR1 is ENHRY and CDR2 is SYGVKD in the germline V gene. V dropped 5 bases and J dropped 4 bases, with 15 bases sitting between them. CDR3 length equals 15 residues. This record comes from a study of T cell responses to AZD1222 COVID-19 vaccine. TCRdb keeps only in-frame clones here, not all; method: immunoSEQ multiplex PCR. The data contain 150,000 or so clones, just over 90% of them singletons. Pooled in the analysis were second doses at about 4 or about 12 weeks. The chain couples TRBV10-3 to TRBJ1-5; maybe TRBD1 (6 bases). This TCR was recovered from an adult who received the AZD1222 COVID-19 vaccine. Sample: peripheral blood, taken 28 days after the second AZD1222 dose. In DNA, the CDR3 is TGTGCCATCAGTTTAACAGGGAACTTAAATCAGCCCCAGCATTTT. Encoded protein: CAISLTGNLNQPQHF.